This is a list of T cell receptor beta chains from one sample in a study of T cells after yellow fever vaccination. TCRdb redid the calling of the 5' RACE reads with MiXCR, one entry per CDR3 protein. The sample has some 200,000 distinct CDR3 sequences; approximately 3.3% are singletons. The sequencing here drew on CD4+ T cells sorted from PBMCs, taken 10 days after the yellow fever booster vaccination. These receptors were obtained from a man aged 18 to 30 who received the YFV17D yellow fever vaccine. The CDR3 runs from the conserved cysteine through the conserved F or W. A D gene is named only where the DNA matches it firmly. Size is omitted from some rows. Given values are once, few, many or a class for expanded clones.

j_gene: TRBJ2-5
abundance: few
len: 14
d_gene: TRBD2
v_gene: TRBV6-2/TRBV6-3
CDR3aa: CASRRGGRLETQYF
CDR3nt: TGTGCCAGCAGACGCGGGGGGAGACTAGAGACCCAGTACTTC

j_gene: TRBJ2-2
abundance: many
len: 16
d_gene: NA
v_gene: TRBV15
CDR3aa: CATSDTGRTNTGELFF
CDR3nt: TGTGCCACCAGCGACACCGGACGGACGAACACCGGGGAGCTGTTTTTT

j_gene: TRBJ1-5
abundance: NA
len: 15
d_gene: NA
v_gene: TRBV5-6
CDR3aa: CASSLHTTLGEPQHF
CDR3nt: TGTGCCAGCAGCTTGCATACAACCCTCGGGGAGCCCCAGCATTTT

j_gene: TRBJ2-2
abundance: NA
len: 14
d_gene: NA
v_gene: TRBV20-1
CDR3aa: CSARGGGISGELFF
CDR3nt: TGCAGTGCTAGAGGAGGAGGGATCTCCGGGGAGCTGTTTTTT

j_gene: TRBJ2-3
abundance: many
len: 15
d_gene: TRBD2
v_gene: TRBV5-6
CDR3aa: CASSLLTSGTDTQYF
CDR3nt: TGTGCCAGCAGCTTGCTAACTAGCGGCACAGATACGCAGTATTTT

j_gene: TRBJ2-1
abundance: many
len: 17
d_gene: NA
v_gene: TRBV6-2/TRBV6-3
CDR3aa: CASSYGGGLSSYNEQFF
CDR3nt: TGTGCCAGCAGTTACGGCGGGGGCCTGAGCTCCTACAATGAGCAGTTCTTC

j_gene: TRBJ2-3
abundance: many
len: 15
d_gene: TRBD2
v_gene: TRBV11-2
CDR3aa: CASGQGTSGGFTQYF
CDR3nt: TGTGCCAGCGGCCAAGGGACTAGCGGGGGGTTCACGCAGTATTTT

j_gene: TRBJ1-3
abundance: few
len: 15
d_gene: NA
v_gene: TRBV10-3
CDR3aa: CAISPIGASGNTIYF
CDR3nt: TGTGCCATCAGCCCCATAGGAGCCTCTGGAAACACCATATATTTT

j_gene: TRBJ2-1
abundance: NA
len: 15
d_gene: TRBD1
v_gene: TRBV7-9
CDR3aa: CASSFRQGVIVEQFF
CDR3nt: TGTGCCAGCAGCTTTAGACAGGGGGTTATCGTTGAGCAGTTCTTC

j_gene: TRBJ1-6
abundance: NA
len: 13
d_gene: NA
v_gene: TRBV24-1
CDR3aa: CATSRGHNSPLHF
CDR3nt: TGTGCCACCAGTCGGGGGCATAATTCACCCCTCCACTTT

j_gene: TRBJ2-1
abundance: NA
len: 15
d_gene: TRBD2
v_gene: TRBV7-9
CDR3aa: CASSFSGTSGGLQFF
CDR3nt: TGTGCCAGCAGCTTCTCAGGGACTAGCGGCGGGCTGCAGTTCTTC

j_gene: TRBJ2-5
abundance: few
len: 14
d_gene: NA
v_gene: TRBV5-1
CDR3aa: CASKRGAADMTQYF
CDR3nt: TGCGCCAGCAAGCGAGGGGCGGCCGATATGACCCAGTACTTC

j_gene: TRBJ1-2
abundance: many
len: 14
d_gene: NA
v_gene: TRBV20-1
CDR3aa: CSAASPRGDYGYTF
CDR3nt: TGCAGTGCCGCTAGCCCTCGGGGGGACTATGGCTACACCTTC

j_gene: TRBJ2-1
abundance: many
len: 15
d_gene: NA
v_gene: TRBV24-1
CDR3aa: CATTGKGNQNNEQFF
CDR3nt: TGTGCCACCACCGGCAAGGGGAATCAGAACAATGAGCAGTTCTTC

j_gene: TRBJ2-1
abundance: many
len: 13
d_gene: NA
v_gene: TRBV10-3
CDR3aa: CAISAADYNEQFF
CDR3nt: TGTGCCATCAGCGCGGCGGATTACAATGAGCAGTTCTTC

j_gene: TRBJ2-7
abundance: NA
len: 11
d_gene: NA
v_gene: TRBV28
CDR3aa: CASRSNYEQYF
CDR3nt: TGTGCCAGCAGATCTAACTACGAGCAGTACTTC